These T cell receptor beta chains were read from a single sample in a study of early T cells in non-severe SARS-CoV-2 infection. TCRdb fed the 5' RACE reads into MiXCR, producing one record per CDR3 protein. The table includes 68,000 or so distinct CDR3 sequences, 10% to 15% detected once. The sequenced sample was whole blood. The receptors shown here come from an adult who was a healthcare worker with PCR-confirmed SARS-CoV-2 infection or an uninfected control (not recorded which). The conserved cysteine and the conserved F or W are not part of the CDR3 here. The size field is filled for only some rows; it gives once, few, many or a size class.

j_gene: TRBJ2-1
v_gene: TRBV7-2
abundance: many
CDR3aa: ASSFWQNEQF

j_gene: TRBJ1-6
v_gene: TRBV6-2/TRBV6-3
abundance: -
CDR3aa: ASSYDRNPYYNSPLH

j_gene: TRBJ1-1
v_gene: TRBV7-7
abundance: many
CDR3aa: ASSLDRDTEVF

j_gene: TRBJ1-1
v_gene: TRBV29-1
abundance: few
CDR3aa: SVEGQNPEAF

j_gene: TRBJ2-5
v_gene: TRBV6-5
abundance: many
CDR3aa: ASSRRIQETQY

j_gene: TRBJ2-7
v_gene: TRBV5-1
abundance: many
CDR3aa: ASSSMPAPSSYEQY

j_gene: TRBJ1-5
v_gene: TRBV6-2/TRBV6-3
abundance: many
CDR3aa: ASRRTTGGNQPQH

j_gene: TRBJ2-3
v_gene: TRBV3-1
abundance: many
CDR3aa: ASSQNRRADTQY

j_gene: TRBJ2-5
v_gene: TRBV20-1
abundance: -
CDR3aa: SARRAQETQY

j_gene: TRBJ1-2
v_gene: TRBV18
abundance: -
CDR3aa: ASSSRTGGTNYGYT

j_gene: TRBJ1-5
v_gene: TRBV27
abundance: many
CDR3aa: ASSLYGSRPPQPQH

j_gene: TRBJ1-1
v_gene: TRBV29-1
abundance: -
CDR3aa: SVGPRMNTEAF